This T cell receptor beta chain was obtained from a study of blood T cell repertoires in COVID-19. Study details: Some COVID-19 samples were acute and others convalescent; all came from the United States, Italy and Spain. Sources were T cells, B-cell-depleted T cells, or PBMCs; the material itself was cDNA or gDNA.

Patients of the Seattle cohort, enrolled during active infection, were followed longitudinally. This clone was seen just once. The CDR3 covers 15 residues. The germline CDR1 and CDR2 sequences are MNHNS and SASEGT. V was pared by 2 bases and J by 7 bases, with 4 bases of the junction left unmatched. Methods used by the authors: Estimates of nucleated cell counts were drawn from the amplification of reference gene primers. TCRdb's copy holds only in-frame clones and misses some; the assay was immunoSEQ multiplex PCR. The DNA gave D and trimming, while V, J and clone size come from that table. The profile covers 250,000 to 350,000 clones, with 85% to 90% appearing a single time and over 5% taken by the ten largest.

The chain couples TRBV6-1 to TRBJ2-1, with 11 bases that match TRBD1. The TCR sequence derives from a woman aged 45-65 years with COVID-19, enrolled during active disease. Specimen: peripheral blood. In DNA, the CDR3 is TGTGCCAGCAGTGAATTAGGACAGGGGGCAAATGAGCAGTTCTTC. It is translated as CASSELGQGANEQFF.